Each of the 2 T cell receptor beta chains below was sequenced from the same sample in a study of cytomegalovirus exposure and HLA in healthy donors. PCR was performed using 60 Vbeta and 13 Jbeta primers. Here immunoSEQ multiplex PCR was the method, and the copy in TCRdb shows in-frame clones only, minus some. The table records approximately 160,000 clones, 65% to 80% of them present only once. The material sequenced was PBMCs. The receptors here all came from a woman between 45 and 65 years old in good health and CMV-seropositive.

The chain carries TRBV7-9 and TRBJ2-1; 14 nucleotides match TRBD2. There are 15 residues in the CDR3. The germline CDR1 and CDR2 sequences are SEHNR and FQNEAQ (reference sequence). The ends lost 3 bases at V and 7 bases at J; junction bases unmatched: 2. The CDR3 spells CASSFWTSGGNEQFF. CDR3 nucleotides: TGTGCCAGCAGCTTCTGGACTAGCGGGGGGAATGAGCAGTTCTTC.

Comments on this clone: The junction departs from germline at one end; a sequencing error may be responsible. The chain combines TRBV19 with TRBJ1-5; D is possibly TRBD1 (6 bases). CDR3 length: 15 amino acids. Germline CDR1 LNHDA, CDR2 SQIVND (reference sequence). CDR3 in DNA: TGTGCCAGTCGTATACAGGGCTTGGGCAATCAGCCCCAGCATTTT. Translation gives CASRIQGLGNQPQHF. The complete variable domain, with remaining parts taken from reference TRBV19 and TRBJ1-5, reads DGGITQSPKYLFRKEGQNVTLSCEQNLNHDAMYWYRQDPGQGLRLIYYSQIVNDFQKGDIAEGYSVSREKKESFPLTVTSAQKNPTAFYLCASRIQGLGNQPQHFGDGTRLSIL.